These T cell receptor beta chains were read from a single sample in a study of blood T cell repertoires in COVID-19. Repertoires were generated with immunoSEQ multiplex PCR, while TCRdb's copy carries only in-frame clones and drops some. The sample lists some 180,000 clones; 75% to 85% were seen once. Sequenced: peripheral blood. The source is a woman between 40 and 50 years old with COVID-19, enrolled during active disease. Both conserved end residues are part of each CDR3. A D gene is named only where the DNA matches it firmly. Clone size is stated in some rows and not others, as once, few, many or a class when expanded.

j_gene: TRBJ1-2
abundance: few
d_gene: TRBD1
v_gene: TRBV27
CDR3nt: TGTGCCAGCAGGGAGGACAGGCACAACTACTATGGCTACACCTTC
CDR3aa: CASREDRHNYYGYTF

j_gene: TRBJ2-3
abundance: NA
d_gene: NA
v_gene: TRBV29-1
CDR3nt: TGCAGCGACGCAGGGGCTAGCACAGATACGCAGTATTTT
CDR3aa: CSDAGASTDTQYF

j_gene: TRBJ2-7
abundance: NA
d_gene: NA
v_gene: TRBV7-9
CDR3nt: TGTGCCAGCAGCTTGGCAGGGAGGTCCTACGAGCAGTACTTC
CDR3aa: CASSLAGRSYEQYF

j_gene: TRBJ2-1
abundance: NA
d_gene: NA
v_gene: TRBV30
CDR3nt: TGTGCCTGGAGTAGGGGCTCCTACAATGAGCAGTTCTTC
CDR3aa: CAWSRGSYNEQFF

j_gene: TRBJ2-7
abundance: NA
d_gene: TRBD1
v_gene: TRBV5-6
CDR3nt: TGTGCCAGCAGCTGGATGACAGGGTTTCTGGTCGAGCAGTACTTC
CDR3aa: CASSWMTGFLVEQYF

j_gene: TRBJ1-5
abundance: few
d_gene: NA
v_gene: TRBV19
CDR3nt: TGTGCCAGTAGTATAGTGGAGGGGAATCAGCCCCAGCATTTT
CDR3aa: CASSIVEGNQPQHF

j_gene: TRBJ2-7
abundance: many
d_gene: NA
v_gene: TRBV5-4
CDR3nt: TGTGCCAGCAGCTTGGTAGGCGGGGCGGCGACGTACGAGCAGTACTTC
CDR3aa: CASSLVGGAATYEQYF

j_gene: TRBJ2-7
abundance: NA
d_gene: NA
v_gene: TRBV25-1
CDR3nt: TGTGCCAGCAGGGAAGACAGGAGAAACCCCTACGAGCAGTACTTC
CDR3aa: CASREDRRNPYEQYF

j_gene: TRBJ1-4
abundance: NA
d_gene: NA
v_gene: TRBV15
CDR3nt: TGTGCCACCAGCAGAGATGGGAGGGACCCGAGTTCCTTT
CDR3aa: CATSRDGRDPSSF

j_gene: TRBJ2-1
abundance: NA
d_gene: TRBD2
v_gene: TRBV7-9
CDR3nt: TGTGCCAGCAGCCGACTAGCGGGAGGGGATGAGCAGTTCTTC
CDR3aa: CASSRLAGGDEQFF

j_gene: TRBJ1-6
abundance: NA
d_gene: NA
v_gene: TRBV9
CDR3nt: TGTGCCAGCAGCGGGACCAGGGGCTCCTATAATTCACCCCTCCACTTT
CDR3aa: CASSGTRGSYNSPLHF

j_gene: TRBJ1-5
abundance: NA
d_gene: NA
v_gene: TRBV2
CDR3nt: TGTGCCAGCAGTGATTACAGTATTAGCAATCAGCCCCAGCATTTT
CDR3aa: CASSDYSISNQPQHF

j_gene: TRBJ2-5
abundance: NA
d_gene: NA
v_gene: TRBV5-1
CDR3nt: TGCGCCAGCAGCTTGACGGGAGAAGAGACCCAGTACTTC
CDR3aa: CASSLTGEETQYF

j_gene: TRBJ2-1
abundance: NA
d_gene: TRBD2
v_gene: TRBV7-6
CDR3nt: TGTGCCAGCAGCCCCGAGTCGGGACTAGCGAACAATGAGCAGTTCTTC
CDR3aa: CASSPESGLANNEQFF

j_gene: TRBJ2-1
abundance: NA
d_gene: TRBD2
v_gene: TRBV5-8
CDR3nt: TGTGCCAGCAGCTCAACTCCTAGCGGGGGGGCCAGCAATGAGCAGTTCTTC
CDR3aa: CASSSTPSGGASNEQFF

j_gene: TRBJ1-6
abundance: NA
d_gene: TRBD1
v_gene: TRBV28
CDR3nt: TGTGCCAGCAGTCCCGGACAGGGGGGGAATAATTCACCCCTCCACTTT
CDR3aa: CASSPGQGGNNSPLHF

j_gene: TRBJ1-5
abundance: NA
d_gene: NA
v_gene: TRBV24-1
CDR3nt: TGTGCCACCAGTGGCCCCAGGCGCAATCAGCCCCAGCATTTT
CDR3aa: CATSGPRRNQPQHF

j_gene: TRBJ2-5
abundance: NA
d_gene: NA
v_gene: TRBV30
CDR3nt: TGTGCCTGGAGTGTACTGTCGTGGGAGACCCAGTACTTC
CDR3aa: CAWSVLSWETQYF

j_gene: TRBJ1-4
abundance: few
d_gene: TRBD1
v_gene: TRBV7-8
CDR3nt: TGTGCCAGCAGGCGTGGGACAGGGGAAAAACTGTTTTTT
CDR3aa: CASRRGTGEKLFF

j_gene: TRBJ1-1
abundance: NA
d_gene: NA
v_gene: TRBV7-8
CDR3nt: TGTGCCAGCAGCTTCAGGGATATGAACACTGAAGCTTTCTTT
CDR3aa: CASSFRDMNTEAFF

j_gene: TRBJ1-4
abundance: NA
d_gene: NA
v_gene: TRBV6-5
CDR3nt: TGTGCCAGCAGTACCCCCGGGGGAGGCGAAAAACTGTTTTTT
CDR3aa: CASSTPGGGEKLFF

j_gene: TRBJ1-2
abundance: NA
d_gene: NA
v_gene: TRBV4-2
CDR3nt: TGTGCCAGCAGCCAAGAGTATAGGAGAGGTAACTATGGCTACACCTTC
CDR3aa: CASSQEYRRGNYGYTF

j_gene: TRBJ1-3
abundance: few
d_gene: NA
v_gene: TRBV7-6
CDR3nt: TGTGCCAGCAGCTCAGGCTCTGGAAACACCATATATTTT
CDR3aa: CASSSGSGNTIYF

j_gene: TRBJ1-3
abundance: NA
d_gene: TRBD1
v_gene: TRBV6-5
CDR3nt: TGTGCCAGCAGCCCCCCAGGGACAGGGAGAAACACCATATATTTT
CDR3aa: CASSPPGTGRNTIYF

j_gene: TRBJ1-4
abundance: NA
d_gene: NA
v_gene: TRBV29-1
CDR3nt: TGCAGCGTTGGTCTAGGAAGGGAAAAACTGTTTTTT
CDR3aa: CSVGLGREKLFF

j_gene: TRBJ2-1
abundance: NA
d_gene: TRBD2
v_gene: TRBV30
CDR3nt: TGTGCCTGGAGCGGGGGACTAGCGGGTTACAATGAGCAGTTCTTC
CDR3aa: CAWSGGLAGYNEQFF

j_gene: TRBJ2-3
abundance: NA
d_gene: TRBD1
v_gene: TRBV2
CDR3nt: TGTGCCAGCAGCCGGGACAGGGGGCGCAGGGATACGCAGTATTTT
CDR3aa: CASSRDRGRRDTQYF

j_gene: TRBJ2-7
abundance: few
d_gene: TRBD1
v_gene: TRBV10-3
CDR3nt: TGTGCCATCAATAGTGGGGGACAGAGCTCCTACGAGCAGTACTTC
CDR3aa: CAINSGGQSSYEQYF

j_gene: TRBJ2-2
abundance: NA
d_gene: NA
v_gene: TRBV28
CDR3nt: TGTGCCAGCAGTGGGGACGGGGACACAACGAACACCGGGGAGCTGTTTTTT
CDR3aa: CASSGDGDTTNTGELFF

j_gene: TRBJ2-5
abundance: NA
d_gene: NA
v_gene: TRBV7-3
CDR3nt: TGTGCCAGCAGCTTACGTGGGGGCGGGGAGACCCAGTACTTC
CDR3aa: CASSLRGGGETQYF

j_gene: TRBJ1-2
abundance: NA
d_gene: TRBD1
v_gene: TRBV4-1
CDR3nt: TGCGCCAGCAGCCCTCGACAGGGACAGGGTGGCTACACCTTC
CDR3aa: CASSPRQGQGGYTF

j_gene: TRBJ2-6
abundance: NA
d_gene: NA
v_gene: TRBV24-1
CDR3nt: TGTGCCACCAGTGAAACCACAGGTTCTGGGGCCAACGTCCTGACTTTC
CDR3aa: CATSETTGSGANVLTF

j_gene: TRBJ2-5
abundance: NA
d_gene: NA
v_gene: TRBV18
CDR3nt: TGTGCCAGCTCACTCGACAGTCAAGAGACCCAGTACTTC
CDR3aa: CASSLDSQETQYF